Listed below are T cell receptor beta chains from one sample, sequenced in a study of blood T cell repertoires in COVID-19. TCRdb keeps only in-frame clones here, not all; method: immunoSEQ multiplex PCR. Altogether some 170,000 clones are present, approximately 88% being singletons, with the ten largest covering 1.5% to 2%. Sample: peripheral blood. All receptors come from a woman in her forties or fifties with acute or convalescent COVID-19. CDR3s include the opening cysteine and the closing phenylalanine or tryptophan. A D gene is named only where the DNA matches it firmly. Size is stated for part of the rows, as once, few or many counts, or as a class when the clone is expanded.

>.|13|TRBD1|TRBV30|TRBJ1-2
CAWSRQGLDGYTF
TGTGCCTGGAGTAGACAGGGTTTGGATGGCTACACCTTC
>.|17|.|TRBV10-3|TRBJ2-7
CAISVSKATPVSNEQYF
TGTGCCATCAGTGTATCCAAGGCGACTCCCGTTTCCAACGAGCAGTACTTC
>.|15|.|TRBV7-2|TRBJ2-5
CASSLEVRHQETQYF
TGTGCCAGCAGCTTGGAGGTCAGGCACCAAGAGACCCAGTACTTC
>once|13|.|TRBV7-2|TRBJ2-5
CASSFWSPETQYF
TGTGCCAGCAGCTTTTGGAGCCCAGAGACCCAGTACTTC
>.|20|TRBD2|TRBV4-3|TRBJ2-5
CASSQDVTSGRAVIQETQYF
TGCGCCAGCAGCCAAGATGTGACTAGCGGGAGGGCCGTGATCCAAGAGACCCAGTACTTC
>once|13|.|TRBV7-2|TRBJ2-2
CASSLGATGELFF
TGTGCCAGCAGCTTAGGGGCCACCGGGGAGCTGTTTTTT
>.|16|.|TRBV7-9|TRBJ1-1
CASRNGQMGLNTEAFF
TGTGCCAGCAGAAATGGACAAATGGGGCTGAACACTGAAGCTTTCTTT
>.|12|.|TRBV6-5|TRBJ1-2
CASKGANYGYTF
TGTGCCAGCAAGGGGGCTAACTATGGCTACACCTTC
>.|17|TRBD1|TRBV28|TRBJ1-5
CASSWSIRGTLNQPQHF
TGTGCCAGCAGTTGGAGTATCAGGGGGACCCTAAATCAGCCCCAGCATTTT
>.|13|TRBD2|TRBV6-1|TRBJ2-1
CASSESSGRKQFF
TGTGCCAGCAGTGAATCTAGCGGGCGAAAGCAGTTCTTC
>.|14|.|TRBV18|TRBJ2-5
CASSPRGAGETQYF
TGTGCCAGCTCACCACGAGGGGCGGGGGAGACCCAGTACTTC
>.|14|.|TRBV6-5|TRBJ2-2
CASSYGGLPGELFF
TGTGCCAGCAGTTACGGGGGCCTTCCCGGGGAGCTGTTTTTT
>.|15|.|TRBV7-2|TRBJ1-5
CASSAFATGVEPQHF
TGTGCCAGCAGCGCCTTTGCGACGGGAGTGGAGCCCCAGCATTTT
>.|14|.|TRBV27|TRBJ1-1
CASSARTRDTEAFF
TGTGCCAGCAGTGCTAGGACCAGGGACACTGAAGCTTTCTTT
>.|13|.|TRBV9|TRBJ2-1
CASSTQTGGEQFF
TGTGCCAGCAGCACCCAAACAGGTGGTGAGCAGTTCTTC
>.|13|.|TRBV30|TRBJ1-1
CAWSPGQTTEAFF
TGTGCCTGGAGTCCAGGACAGACCACTGAAGCTTTCTTT
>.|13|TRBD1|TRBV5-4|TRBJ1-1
CASSSAPGQGAFF
TGTGCCAGCAGCTCTGCCCCGGGACAGGGAGCTTTCTTT
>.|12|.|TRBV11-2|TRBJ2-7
CASSRLGYEQYF
TGTGCCAGCAGCCGACTTGGCTACGAGCAGTACTTC
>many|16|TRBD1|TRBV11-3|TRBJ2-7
CASSPGTGRLSYEQYF
TGTGCCAGCAGCCCTGGGACAGGCCGCCTCTCCTACGAGCAGTACTTC
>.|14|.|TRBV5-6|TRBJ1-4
CASSFAATNEKLFF
TGTGCCAGCAGCTTCGCAGCAACTAATGAAAAACTGTTTTTT
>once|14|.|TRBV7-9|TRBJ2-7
CASSFTGLRDEQYF
TGTGCCAGCAGCTTCACAGGACTAAGGGACGAGCAGTACTTC
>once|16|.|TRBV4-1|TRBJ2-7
CASSQGNQRAAYEQYF
TGCGCCAGCAGCCAAGGGAATCAGCGGGCCGCCTACGAGCAGTACTTC
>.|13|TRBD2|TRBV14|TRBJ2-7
CASSQGASGRVYF
TGTGCCAGCAGCCAGGGGGCTAGCGGGAGAGTGTACTTC
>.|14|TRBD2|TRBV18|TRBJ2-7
CASSPTSGLYEQYF
TGTGCCAGCTCACCGACTAGCGGGTTGTACGAGCAGTACTTC
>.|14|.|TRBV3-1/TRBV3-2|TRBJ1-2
CASRLQGYNYGYTF
TGTGCCAGCAGACTACAGGGTTACAACTATGGCTACACCTTC
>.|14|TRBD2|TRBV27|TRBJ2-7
CASSPGLQNYEQYF
TGTGCCAGCAGCCCGGGACTACAGAACTACGAGCAGTACTTC
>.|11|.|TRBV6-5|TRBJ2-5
CASNREETQYF
TGTGCCAGCAACAGGGAGGAGACCCAGTACTTC
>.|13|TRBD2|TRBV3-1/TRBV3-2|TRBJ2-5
CASSQSGGETQYF
TGTGCCAGCAGCCAATCGGGAGGAGAGACCCAGTACTTC
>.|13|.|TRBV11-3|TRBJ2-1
CASSLEGGREQFF
TGTGCCAGCAGCTTAGAAGGCGGGCGGGAGCAGTTCTTC
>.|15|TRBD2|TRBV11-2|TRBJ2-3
CASSLGGRVTDTQYF
TGTGCCAGCAGCTTAGGTGGGAGGGTCACAGATACGCAGTATTTT
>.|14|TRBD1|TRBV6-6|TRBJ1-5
CASSSGQANQPQHF
TGTGCCAGCAGCTCTGGACAGGCCAATCAGCCCCAGCATTTT
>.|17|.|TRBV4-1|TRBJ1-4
CASSLESKGFANEKLFF
TGCGCCAGCAGCCTAGAGAGTAAGGGGTTTGCTAATGAAAAACTGTTTTTT
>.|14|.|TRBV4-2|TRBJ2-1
CASSSPGSYNEQFF
TGTGCCAGCAGTTCTCCGGGGTCCTACAATGAGCAGTTCTTC
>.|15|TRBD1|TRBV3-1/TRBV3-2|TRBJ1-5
CASSQGTGGRQPQHF
TGTGCCAGCAGCCAAGGGACAGGGGGCAGACAGCCCCAGCATTTT
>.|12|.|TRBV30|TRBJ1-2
CAWSMGHYGYTF
TGTGCCTGGAGTATGGGGCACTATGGCTACACCTTC
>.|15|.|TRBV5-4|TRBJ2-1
CASSFEPQQHNEQFF
TGTGCCAGCAGCTTTGAACCCCAACAGCACAATGAGCAGTTCTTC
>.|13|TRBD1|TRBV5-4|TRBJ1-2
CASSLSGGYGYTF
TGTGCCAGCAGCTTGTCAGGGGGCTATGGCTACACCTTC
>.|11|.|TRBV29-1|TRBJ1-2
CSVDRRGGYTF
TGCAGCGTTGACAGACGGGGGGGCTACACCTTC
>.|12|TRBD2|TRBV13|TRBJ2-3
CASSLVREGQYF
TGTGCCAGCAGCTTAGTACGGGAGGGGCAGTATTTT
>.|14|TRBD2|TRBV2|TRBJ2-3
CASSEVLAGDTQYF
TGTGCCAGCAGTGAAGTGCTAGCGGGGGATACGCAGTATTTT
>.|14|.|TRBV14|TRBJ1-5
CASSQGASNQPQHF
TGTGCCAGCAGCCAAGGGGCTAGCAATCAGCCCCAGCATTTT
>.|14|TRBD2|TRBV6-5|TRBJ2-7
CASTRSGSSYEQYF
TGTGCCAGCACTAGAAGCGGGAGCTCCTACGAGCAGTACTTC
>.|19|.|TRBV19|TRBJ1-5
CASRPRRQVLPNSNQPQHF
TGTGCCAGTAGACCCCGTCGACAGGTTCTCCCTAATAGCAATCAGCCCCAGCATTTT
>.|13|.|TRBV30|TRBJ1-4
CAWSTGHREKLFF
TGTGCCTGGAGTACAGGGCATCGTGAAAAACTGTTTTTT
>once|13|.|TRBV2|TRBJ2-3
CASSGLVTDTQYF
TGTGCCAGCAGTGGGCTAGTCACAGATACGCAGTATTTT
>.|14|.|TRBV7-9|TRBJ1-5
CASSLAQVHQPQHF
TGTGCCAGCAGCTTAGCCCAGGTTCATCAGCCCCAGCATTTT
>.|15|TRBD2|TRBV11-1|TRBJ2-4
CASSPSTSGGDIQYF
TGTGCCAGCAGCCCGTCGACTAGCGGGGGGGACATTCAGTACTTC
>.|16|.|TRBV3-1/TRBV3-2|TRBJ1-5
CASSQDVGATSQPQHF
TGTGCCAGCAGCCAAGACGTGGGGGCCACCTCTCAGCCCCAGCATTTT
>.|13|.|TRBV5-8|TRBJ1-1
CASSTTVVTEAFF
TGTGCCAGCAGCACGACAGTCGTCACTGAAGCTTTCTTT
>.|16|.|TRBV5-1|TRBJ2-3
CASSPETGLWTDTQYF
TGCGCCAGCAGCCCTGAGACAGGTTTGTGGACAGATACGCAGTATTTT
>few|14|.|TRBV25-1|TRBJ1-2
CASSDDRHKGRYTF
TGTGCCAGCAGTGATGACAGACACAAAGGGCGCTACACCTTC
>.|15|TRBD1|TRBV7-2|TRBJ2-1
CASSSGQVSYNEQFF
TGTGCCAGCAGCTCAGGACAGGTCTCCTACAATGAGCAGTTCTTC
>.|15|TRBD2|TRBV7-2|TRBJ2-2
CASSLSRGGAGELFF
TGTGCCAGCAGCTTATCGCGGGGGGGAGCCGGGGAGCTGTTTTTT
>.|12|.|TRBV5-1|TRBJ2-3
CASSYSTDTQYF
TGCGCCAGCAGCTACTCCACAGATACGCAGTATTTT
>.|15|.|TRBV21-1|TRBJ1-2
CASSKRLTPGYGYTF
TGTGCCAGCAGCAAGCGCTTAACCCCAGGGTACGGCTACACCTTC
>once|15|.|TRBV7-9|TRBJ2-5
CASSLWLPQGETQYF
TGTGCCAGCAGCTTGTGGCTCCCCCAGGGGGAGACCCAGTACTTC
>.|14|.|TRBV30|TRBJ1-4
CAWSPVPTNEKLFF
TGTGCCTGGAGTCCCGTTCCAACTAATGAAAAACTGTTTTTT